Presented here are 4 T cell receptor beta chains from one specimen sequenced in a study of blood T cell repertoires in COVID-19. Data came from immunoSEQ multiplex PCR; TCRdb stores just in-frame clones and leaves some out. The table has about 27,000 clones, over 75% seen once; the top ten hold more than 7.5%. The specimen was peripheral blood. The source is a woman between 45 and 60 years old with active COVID-19.

The rearrangement joins TRBV6-5 to TRBJ2-1, with D unresolved. Trimming removed 6 bases at V and 0 bases at J, with 9 bases between. The germline gives CDR1 MNHEY, CDR2 SVGAGI. There are 14 residues in the CDR3. CDR3 region: CASSGSSSYNEQFF. CDR3 nucleotides: TGTGCCAGCAGCGGATCTAGCTCCTACAATGAGCAGTTCTTC.

This clone was recorded a few times. Other DNA variants within this sample encode the same CDR3. V gene TRBV19 combines with J gene TRBJ2-7; 9 nucleotides align to TRBD1. Germline lookup yields CDR1 LNHDA and CDR2 SQIVND (reference sequence). Losses at the gene ends were 5 bases for V and 1 base for J; bases not matched to a gene: 6. The CDR3 runs 15 residues. Here the CDR3 reads CASSFGQGLSYEQYF. CDR3 nucleotides: TGTGCCAGTAGTTTCGGACAGGGGCTTTCCTACGAGCAGTACTTC.

The V call is TRBV11-2, the J call TRBJ2-7; TRBD2 matches 11 bases. The ends lost 5 bases at V and 3 bases at J; junction bases unmatched: 18. The CDR3 contains 19 residues. Germline V gene sequence: CDR1 SGHAT, CDR2 FQNNGV. CDR3 sequence reads: CASSRGRVVTSGIIYEQYF. The CDR3 coding sequence is TGTGCCAGCAGCCGGGGGAGGGTAGTGACTAGCGGGATAATCTACGAGCAGTACTTC. Combining the CDR3 with reference TRBV11-2 and TRBJ2-7 gives the whole variable domain EAGVAQSPRYKIIEKRQSVAFWCNPISGHATLYWYQQILGQGPKLLIQFQNNGVVDDSQLPKDRFSAERLKGVDSTLKIQPAKLEDSAVYLCASSRGRVVTSGIIYEQYFGPGTRLTVT.

The chain couples TRBV2 to TRBJ2-5; 9 bases fit TRBD1. Germline CDR1 SNHLY, CDR2 FYNNEI. V was pared by 7 bases and J by 5 bases, with 8 bases of the junction left unmatched. The CDR3 contains 14 residues. CDR3 sequence (DNA): TGTGCCAGCATCTTCCGGGACAGGGTGGAGACCCAGTACTTC. The encoded protein is CASIFRDRVETQYF.